What follows are 27 T cell receptor beta chains derived from one specimen sequenced in a study of beta chain features in type 1 diabetes. TCRB transcripts that were expressed got sequenced, as all of the isolated RNA had been reverse transcribed. Measured with immunoSEQ multiplex PCR; TCRdb has only the in-frame clones, and not every one. The sample has about 240,000 clones, 25% to 30% seen once. Material: central memory CD4+ T cells from blood. The receptor source for this set is a man between 25 and 39 years old in good health.

The chain combines TRBV10-3 with TRBJ2-7, with 9 nucleotides matching TRBD2. V trimming: 5 bases; J trimming: 6 bases; junction bases outside the gene matches: 8. The CDR3 loop spans 14 amino acids. Per germline, CDR1 ENHRY and CDR2 SYGVKD. CDR3 bases: TGTGCCATCAGTCCGGGAGCGGGAGGTGGCGAGCAGTACTTC. Protein sequence: CAISPGAGGGEQYF.

The chain couples TRBV11-3 to TRBJ2-3, with TRBD1 matching 7 bases. The CDR3 length is 14 residues. Per germline, CDR1 SGHNT and CDR2 YENEEA. V dropped 4 bases and J dropped 2; count of bases not matched to a gene: 3. The CDR3 is CASSSDRATDTQYF. The CDR3 nucleotides read TGTGCCAGCAGCTCCGACAGGGCCACAGATACGCAGTATTTT.

This clone was counted many times. V gene TRBV10-3 combines with J gene TRBJ2-6; D gene ambiguous. From germline, CDR1 is ENHRY and CDR2 SYGVKD. There are 13 residues in the CDR3. The V and J ends lost 5 bases and 0 bases respectively, with 2 bases between them. CDR3 bases: TGTGCCATCAGTAGCTCTGGGGCCAACGTCCTGACTTTC. As protein: CAISSSGANVLTF.

In this sample, this clone turned up a few times. This sequence joins TRBV27 and TRBJ1-1, with 9 bases matching TRBD1. The trim removed 5 bases at V and 1 base at J, leaving 8 bases unmatched. This CDR3 is built from 16 residues. Germline V gene sequence: CDR1 MNHEY, CDR2 SMNVEV (reference sequence). The CDR3 sequence is CASSPGTGKRNTEAFF. CDR3 sequence (DNA): TGTGCCAGCAGTCCCGGGACAGGGAAGAGGAACACTGAAGCTTTCTTT.

This clone was picked up a small number of times. The chain couples TRBV4-2 to TRBJ2-1; TRBD2 agrees at 9 bases. Germline V lookup: CDR1 LGHNA, CDR2 YNFKEQ. This CDR3 is 16 amino acids long. V lost 0 bases, J lost 8 bases, and 8 bases stayed unmatched. CDR3 bases: TGTGCCAGCAGCCAAGATGGCGGCGGGGGGGCCGATGAGCAGTTCTTC. This translates into CASSQDGGGGADEQFF.

This chain joins TRBV27 and TRBJ2-5; D remains ambiguous. CDR1 is MNHEY, CDR2 SMNVEV, per germline (reference sequence). There are 15 residues in the CDR3. Trimming left V 7 bases short and J 2 bases short, with 17 bases between. The CDR3, as DNA: TGTGCCAGCAAGCCCGAAGGTCCGAATCAAGAGACCCAGTACTTC. Its translation: CASKPEGPNQETQYF.

This clone has just one count. The chain links TRBV9 to TRBJ1-1; D remains unclear. Trimming took 0 bases from V and 2 from J, leaving 11 bases between them. Germline CDR1 is SGDLS and CDR2 is YYNGEE. The CDR3 length is 15 residues. The CDR3 DNA reads TGTGCCAGCAGCGTAGCGAACCGGGCCAACACTGAAGCTTTCTTT. Its protein is CASSVANRANTEAFF.

As for this clone: The sample carries other DNA sequences with the same CDR3. The CDR3 DNA reads as TGTGCCAGCACCGGGACTAGCGCTCACGAGCAGTACTTC. Its translation: CASTGTSAHEQYF. The chain employs TRBV2 and TRBJ2-7; 10 bases line up with TRBD2. The junction had 5 bases not matched to a gene; V was cut back by 7 bases and J by 5 bases. There are 13 residues in the CDR3. CDR1 and CDR2 from the germline V gene are SNHLY and FYNNEI.

In DNA form, the CDR3 reads TGTGCCAGCAGCTCGACAGGGACAGGGGGCGCGGAGACCCAGTACTTC. It translates to CASSSTGTGGAETQYF. This chain joins TRBV5-6 and TRBJ2-5; TRBD1 matches at 12 bases. With V trimmed by 3 bases and J by 5 bases, 8 bases remained unmatched. The CDR3 has 16 amino acids. Germline assignment: CDR1 SGHDT and CDR2 YYEEEE.

The rearrangement joins TRBV15 to TRBJ2-5; 11 bases map to TRBD2. Germline CDR1 is LNHNV and CDR2 is YYDKDF (reference sequence). This CDR3 region has 17 residues. V dropped 2 bases and J dropped 3; count of bases not matched to a gene: 8. As DNA, the CDR3 is TGTGCCACCAGCAGATTTGCCGGGACTAGCGGAAAAGAGACCCAGTACTTC. It specifies CATSRFAGTSGKETQYF.

This chain connects TRBV11-2 to TRBJ2-7; D gene ambiguous. Germline values: CDR1 SGHAT, CDR2 FQNNGV. The CDR3 runs to 15 residues. V lost 5 bases to trimming and J lost 6 bases, with 20 bases between them. The CDR3 reads CASSPIVGAGAEQYF. The DNA for the CDR3 is TGTGCCAGCAGCCCAATTGTGGGCGCCGGAGCCGAGCAGTACTTC.

This chain joins TRBV5-4 and TRBJ2-1; tentative D call: TRBD2 (6 bases). Deletions cut 3 bases from V and 8 bases from J, with 15 bases between. CDR1 is SGHNT and CDR2 is YYREEE in the germline V gene (reference sequence). This CDR3 contains 14 residues. In DNA, the CDR3 is TGTGCCAGCAGCTCAATTCTAAGGGAGGATGAGCAGTTCTTC. It is translated as CASSSILREDEQFF.

The genes are TRBV5-6 and TRBJ2-5; 9 bases fit TRBD2. Per germline, CDR1 SGHDT and CDR2 YYEEEE. The CDR3 loop spans 15 amino acids. With V trimmed by 4 bases and J by 5 bases, 9 bases remained unmatched. The CDR3 bases are TGTGCCAGCAGCGGGCTGGGACTAGCTGGGGAGACCCAGTACTTC. This gives the protein CASSGLGLAGETQYF.

This chain uses TRBV11-2 with TRBJ2-1; D gene ambiguous. Germline V gene lookup returns CDR1 SGHAT and CDR2 FQNNGV. The CDR3 runs to 13 residues. Trimming cost V 1 base and J 10 bases, with 11 bases left between them. CDR3 region: CASSLGGSAEQFF. Written as DNA, the CDR3 is TGTGCCAGCAGCTTAGGCGGCTCTGCAGAGCAGTTCTTC. The full variable domain, with the rest looked up from reference TRBV11-2 and TRBJ2-1, is EAGVAQSPRYKIIEKRQSVAFWCNPISGHATLYWYQQILGQGPKLLIQFQNNGVVDDSQLPKDRFSAERLKGVDSTLKIQPAKLEDSAVYLCASSLGGSAEQFFGPGTRLTVL.

The gene calls are TRBV12-5 and TRBJ2-3; D is unresolved. CDR1 is LGHNT and CDR2 is FRNRAP in the germline V gene. V was clipped by 1 base and J by 6 bases, with 8 bases between them. CDR3 size: 13 residues. CDR3 sequence reads: CASGLALVDTQYF. Here the CDR3 DNA reads TGTGCTAGTGGTTTGGCGCTTGTTGATACGCAGTATTTT.

This clone has more than one count but fewer than ten. One junction end does not reproduce the germline sequence, and a read error may be involved. This chain joins TRBV23-1 and TRBJ2-7; 9 bases match TRBD1. TRBV23-1 is filed as an ORF, its function uncertain. The length of the CDR3 is 16 residues. CDR3 region: CARSQWDRVPSYEQYF. The DNA of the CDR3 is TGCGCCCGCAGTCAATGGGACAGGGTGCCCTCCTACGAGCAGTACTTC.

In its sample, this clone was seen a few times. The chain links TRBV30 to TRBJ1-1; 7 bases match TRBD1. The CDR3 has 11 residues. Germline V gene lookup returns CDR1 GTSNPN and CDR2 SVGIG (reference sequence). Losses at the gene ends were 2 bases for V and 10 bases for J; bases not matched to a gene: 4. For the CDR3, the DNA is TGTGCCTGGAGTCTCCGGGACAGAGCTTTCTTT. This encodes CAWSLRDRAFF.

This clone came up a few times. This chain uses TRBV30 with TRBJ1-2, with TRBD1 matching over 7 bases. Germline CDR1 GTSNPN, CDR2 SVGIG (reference sequence). The junction had 1 base not matched to a gene; V was cut back by 2 bases and J by 1 base. CDR3 length equals 13 residues. Here the CDR3 DNA reads TGTGCCTGGAGTTGGGACAGTAACTATGGCTACACCTTC. This sequence encodes CAWSWDSNYGYTF. The full variable domain, in which reference TRBV30 and TRBJ1-2 provide the parts outside the CDR3, is SQTIHQWPATLVQPVGSPLSLECTVEGTSNPNLYWYRQAAGRGLQLLFYSVGIGQISSEVPQNLSASRPQDRQFILSSKKLLLSDSGFYLCAWSWDSNYGYTFGSGTRLTVV.

The chain has TRBV30 and TRBJ1-4; D is unclear. The CDR3 consists of 12 residues. CDR1 is GTSNPN, CDR2 SVGIG, per germline (reference sequence). The V and J ends lost 2 bases and 8 bases respectively, with 9 bases between them. The DNA of the CDR3 is TGTGCCTGGAGTTTCGCTGGGGAAAAACTGTTTTTT. Translation gives CAWSFAGEKLFF.

The sample holds many counts of this clone. The J gene is TRBJ1-1, the V gene TRBV7-8; TRBD1 might be the D (5 bases). Germline V gene sequence: CDR1 SGHVS, CDR2 FQNEAQ. This CDR3 is 13 amino acids long. The ends were cut back, 4 bases at V and 6 bases at J, with 12 bases in the middle. The CDR3 bases are TGTGCCAGCAGCTGGGGGGAAGTGGCTGAAGCTTTCTTT. Its protein product is CASSWGEVAEAFF.

This clone occurred once. The rearrangement uses TRBV7-2 and TRBJ1-5; 7 positions agree with TRBD1. Germline V gene lookup returns CDR1 SGHTA and CDR2 FQGNSA. V lost 5 bases to trimming and J lost 1 base; unmatched junction nucleotides: 5. CDR3 length: 15 amino acids. The CDR3 loop reads CASSMTGWSNQPQHF. The CDR3 DNA follows: TGTGCCAGCAGCATGACAGGGTGGAGCAATCAGCCCCAGCATTTT.

This clone occurred a few times. The CDR3 loop reads CASSPSGGKEQFF. CDR3 DNA sequence: TGCGCCAGCAGCCCATCAGGGGGCAAAGAGCAGTTCTTC. The chain joins TRBV5-1 to TRBJ2-1, with TRBD1 matching 8 bases. The CDR3 spans 13 residues. Unmatched junction bases numbered 7, after V lost 4 bases and J lost 10 bases. Germline values: CDR1 SGHRS, CDR2 YFSETQ.

This clone was seen a few times. This chain connects TRBV11-2 to TRBJ2-7, with TRBD2 as a possible D gene (6 bases). Germline assignment: CDR1 SGHAT and CDR2 FQNNGV. The CDR3 is 13 residues long. V lost 11 bases and J lost 0, with 14 bases in between. The CDR3 region is CASTRGGSYEQYF. The CDR3 bases are TGTGCCTCAACGCGGGGCGGCTCCTACGAGCAGTACTTC.

This chain connects TRBV18 to TRBJ2-3; D gene ambiguous. Germline V lookup: CDR1 KGHSH, CDR2 LQKENI. V dropped 4 bases and J dropped 4 bases, with 6 bases sitting between them. The CDR3 spans 12 residues. CDR3: CASSLDADTQYF. CDR3 nucleotides: TGTGCCAGCTCACTGGACGCAGATACGCAGTATTTT. Filled out from reference TRBV18 and TRBJ2-3, the complete variable domain reads NAGVMQNPRHLVRRRGQEARLRCSPMKGHSHVYWYRQLPEEGLKFMVYLQKENIIDESGMPKERFSAEFPKEGPSILRIQQVVRGDSAAYFCASSLDADTQYFGPGTRLTVL.

The rearrangement uses TRBV4-3 and TRBJ2-3, with no clear D. Germline loops: CDR1 LGHNA, CDR2 YSLEER. The V and J ends lost 0 bases and 2 bases respectively, with 9 bases between them. This CDR3 region has 15 residues. CDR3 nucleotide sequence: TGCGCCAGCAGCCAAGAGCCGCGAAACACAGATACGCAGTATTTT. Its protein is CASSQEPRNTDTQYF.

This clone has only a few counts. The chain employs TRBV28 and TRBJ2-2; D ambiguous. Trimming cost V 2 bases and J 1 base, with 5 bases left between them. Germline CDR1 reads MDHEN; CDR2 reads SYDVKM. This CDR3 spans 14 amino acids. The CDR3 reads CASSLRVNTGELFF. The DNA for the CDR3 is TGTGCCAGCAGTTTACGGGTGAACACCGGGGAGCTGTTTTTT.

This sequence joins TRBV7-2 and TRBJ2-1; maybe TRBD2 (5 bases). Germline V gene lookup returns CDR1 SGHTA and CDR2 FQGNSA. The CDR3 contains 15 residues. V was cut by 5 bases and J by 9 bases, with 20 bases left in between. Here the CDR3 DNA reads TGTGCCAGCAGCCCCCTTGGGTTAATCGAGGGTGAGCAGTTCTTC. It codes for CASSPLGLIEGEQFF.